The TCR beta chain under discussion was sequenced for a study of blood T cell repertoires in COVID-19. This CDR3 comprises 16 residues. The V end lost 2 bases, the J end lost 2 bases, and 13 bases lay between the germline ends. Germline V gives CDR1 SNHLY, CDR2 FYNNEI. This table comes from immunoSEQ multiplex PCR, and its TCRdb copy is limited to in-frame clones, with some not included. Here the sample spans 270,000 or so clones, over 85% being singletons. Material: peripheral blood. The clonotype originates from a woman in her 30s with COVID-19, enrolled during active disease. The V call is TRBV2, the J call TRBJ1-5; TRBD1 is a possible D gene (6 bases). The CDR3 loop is CASSEWRGLGNQPQHF. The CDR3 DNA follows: TGTGCCAGCAGTGAATGGCGGGGGCTGGGCAATCAGCCCCAGCATTTT.